This TCR beta chain is drawn from a study of cytomegalovirus exposure and HLA in healthy donors. Whole-study results and caveats: The study recorded 150 to 200 TCR beta chains that were cytomegalovirus-associated. Further analysis was carried out later, and it showed several of the most significant clusters appearing linked to common viral pathogens.

With regard to this clone: The antigen remains unidentified.

The germline CDR1 and CDR2 sequences are SQVTM and ANQGSEA. The CDR3 runs 15 residues. The trim removed 6 bases at V and 3 bases at J, leaving 7 bases unmatched. This PCR relied on a set of 60 Vbeta primers and 13 Jbeta primers. Per the study methods: In a later analysis, of some 80 million unique beta chains, about 12 million appeared in at least two donors. This table comes from immunoSEQ multiplex PCR, and its TCRdb copy is limited to in-frame clones, with some not included. That table furnishes V, J and clone size, whereas the DNA furnished D and trimming. The data contain some 200,000 clones, around 83% of them singletons.

V and J are TRBV29-1 and TRBJ1-5; 11 bases align to TRBD1. The sequenced sample consisted of PBMCs. This receptor was taken from a girl between 10 and 17 years old in good health and CMV-seronegative. The DNA of the CDR3 is TGCAGCGTACTAGGGACAGGGGGTTCCAATCAGCCCCAGCATTTT. Protein product: CSVLGTGGSNQPQHF.